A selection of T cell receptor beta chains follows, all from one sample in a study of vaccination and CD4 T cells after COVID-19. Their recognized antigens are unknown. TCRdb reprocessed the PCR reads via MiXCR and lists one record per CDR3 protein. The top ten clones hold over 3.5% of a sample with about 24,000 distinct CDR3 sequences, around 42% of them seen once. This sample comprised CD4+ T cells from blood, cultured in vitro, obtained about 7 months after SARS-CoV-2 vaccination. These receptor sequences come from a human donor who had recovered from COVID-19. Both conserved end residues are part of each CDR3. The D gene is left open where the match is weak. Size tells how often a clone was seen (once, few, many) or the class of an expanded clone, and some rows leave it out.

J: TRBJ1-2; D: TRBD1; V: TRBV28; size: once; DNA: TGTGCCAGCAATCCGCAGGGGGCGCGTTACGGCTACACCTTC; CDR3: CASNPQGARYGYTF
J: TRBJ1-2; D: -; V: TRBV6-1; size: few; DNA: TGTGCCACCTTTAATCTCCGGGCCCACTATGGCTACACCTTC; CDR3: CATFNLRAHYGYTF
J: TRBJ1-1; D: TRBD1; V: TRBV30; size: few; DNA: TGTGCCTGGAGGGGACAGGGAGAAGCTTTCTTT; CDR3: CAWRGQGEAFF
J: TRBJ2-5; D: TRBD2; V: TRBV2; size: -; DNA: TGTGCCAGCAGTGCCGCGGGAGGGCAAGAGACCCAGTACTTC; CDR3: CASSAAGGQETQYF
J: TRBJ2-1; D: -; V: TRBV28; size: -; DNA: TGTGCCAGCAGGCACAATGAGCAGTTCTTC; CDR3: CASRHNEQFF
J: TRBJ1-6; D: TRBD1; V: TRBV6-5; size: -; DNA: TGTGCCAGCAGTTCGCCGACAGGGCGTTCACCCCTCCACTTT; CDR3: CASSSPTGRSPLHF
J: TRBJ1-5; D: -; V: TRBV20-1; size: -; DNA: TGCAGTGCTAGTACCAGCAATCAGCCCCAGCATTTT; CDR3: CSASTSNQPQHF
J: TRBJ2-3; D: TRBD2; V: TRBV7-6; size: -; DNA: TGTGCCAGCAGCGCGGGGGTCGATACGCAGTATTTT; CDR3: CASSAGVDTQYF
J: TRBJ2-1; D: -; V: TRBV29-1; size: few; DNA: TGCAGCGCCGTCGGTATCGGGAGCTCCTACAATGAGCAGTTCTTC; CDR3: CSAVGIGSSYNEQFF
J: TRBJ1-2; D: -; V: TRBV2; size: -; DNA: TGTGCCAGCAGTGACAGGAACTATGGCTACACCTTC; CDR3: CASSDRNYGYTF
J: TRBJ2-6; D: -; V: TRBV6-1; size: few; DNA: TGTGCCAGCAGGTATACGGGTGGGGCCAACGTCCTGACTTTC; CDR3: CASRYTGGANVLTF
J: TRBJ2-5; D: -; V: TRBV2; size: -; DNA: TGTGCCAGCAGCGCGGACATGGAGATAGAGACCCAGTACTTC; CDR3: CASSADMEIETQYF
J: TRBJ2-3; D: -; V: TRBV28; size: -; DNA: TGTGCCAGCATGAGAGGATTCGGAGCAGATACGCAGTATTTT; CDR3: CASMRGFGADTQYF
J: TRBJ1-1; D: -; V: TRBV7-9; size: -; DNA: TGTGCCAGCAGCTTAGTAGCGAACACTGAAGCTTTCTTT; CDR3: CASSLVANTEAFF
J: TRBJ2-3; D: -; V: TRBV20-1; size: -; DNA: TGCAGTGCTACCTTACGTGGAAGCACAGATACGCAGTATTTT; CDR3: CSATLRGSTDTQYF
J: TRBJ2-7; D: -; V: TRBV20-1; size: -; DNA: TGCAGTGCCCCACAGCCGGGTGGAGGATACGAGCAGTACTTC; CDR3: CSAPQPGGGYEQYF
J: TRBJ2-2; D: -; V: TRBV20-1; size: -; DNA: TGCAGTGCTAGTAAGGAAGCCACCGGGGAGCTGTTTTTT; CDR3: CSASKEATGELFF
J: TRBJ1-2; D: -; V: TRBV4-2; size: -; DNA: TGTGCCAGCAGCCAAGTCCAGCAGGGGTATGGCTACACCTTC; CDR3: CASSQVQQGYGYTF
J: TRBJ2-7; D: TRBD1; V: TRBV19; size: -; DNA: TGTGCCAGTGGGACAGGGAGCGAGCAGTACTTC; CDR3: CASGTGSEQYF
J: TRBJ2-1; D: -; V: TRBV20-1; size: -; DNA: TGCAGTGCTAGGGGCCGCCCGTTGGTCGAGCAGTTCTTC; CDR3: CSARGRPLVEQFF
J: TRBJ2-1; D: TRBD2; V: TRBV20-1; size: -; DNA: TGCAGTGCTATCCACCCAGCGGGAGGCCCCAGGGGGCAGTTCTTC; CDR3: CSAIHPAGGPRGQFF
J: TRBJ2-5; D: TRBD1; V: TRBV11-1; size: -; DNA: TGTGCCAGCAGCCCCGTGGGACAGGGGACGGAGACCCAGTACTTC; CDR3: CASSPVGQGTETQYF
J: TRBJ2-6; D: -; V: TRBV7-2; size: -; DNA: TGTGCCAGCAGCTTAGGCTCTGGGGCCAACGTCCTGACTTTC; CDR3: CASSLGSGANVLTF
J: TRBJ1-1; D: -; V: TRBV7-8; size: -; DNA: TGTGCCAGCAGCCCGCCCCGGGATTTTGCCACTGAAGCTTTCTTT; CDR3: CASSPPRDFATEAFF
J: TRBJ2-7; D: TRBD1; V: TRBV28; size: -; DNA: TGTGCCAGCAGTTTGGACAGGGCTCTTTACGGCGAGCAGTACTTC; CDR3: CASSLDRALYGEQYF
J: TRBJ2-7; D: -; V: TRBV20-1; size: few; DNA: TGCAGTGCTAGCAGGGACGGAGACTCCTACGAGCAGTACTTC; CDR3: CSASRDGDSYEQYF
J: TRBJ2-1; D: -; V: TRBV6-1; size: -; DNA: TGTGCCAGCAGCCCCAGGGGGGCGGTTCGCTACAATGAGCAGTTCTTC; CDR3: CASSPRGAVRYNEQFF
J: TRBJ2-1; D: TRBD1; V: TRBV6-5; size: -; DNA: TGTGCCAGCAGTTACGGACAGGGCAACATGGGAAATGAGCAGTTCTTC; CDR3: CASSYGQGNMGNEQFF
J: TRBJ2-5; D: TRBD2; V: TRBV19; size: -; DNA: TGTGCCAGTAGTGGGGGGGACGAGACCCAGTACTTC; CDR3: CASSGGDETQYF
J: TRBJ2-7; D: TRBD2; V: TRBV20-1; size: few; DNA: TGCAGTGCTAGAGATCCGAAGACCGGGACTAGCTGGTACGAGCAGTACTTC; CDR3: CSARDPKTGTSWYEQYF
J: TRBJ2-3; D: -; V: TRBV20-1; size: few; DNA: TGCAGTGCTAGGTCGGTAGTGAGGTTTTCCACAGATACGCAGTATTTT; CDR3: CSARSVVRFSTDTQYF
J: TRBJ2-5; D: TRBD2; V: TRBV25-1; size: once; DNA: TGTGCCAGCCAGCAGGGAGGGTGGGTAGAGACCCAGTACTTC; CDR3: CASQQGGWVETQYF
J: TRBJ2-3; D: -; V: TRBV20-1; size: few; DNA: TGCAGTGCTAGGCGGCTACTAGGAGGGAGCACAGATACGCAGTATTTT; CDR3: CSARRLLGGSTDTQYF
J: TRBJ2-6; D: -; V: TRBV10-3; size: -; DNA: TGTGCCATCACCCCGGGACACAACTCTGGGGCCAACGTCCTGACTTTC; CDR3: CAITPGHNSGANVLTF
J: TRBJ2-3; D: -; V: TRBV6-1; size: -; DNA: TGTGCCACCAATCCGACGGGAAGGGTGACAGATACGCAGTATTTT; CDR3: CATNPTGRVTDTQYF
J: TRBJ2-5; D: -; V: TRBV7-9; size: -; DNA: TGTGCCAGCAGGCTTCTAGCGCAAGAGACCCAGTACTTC; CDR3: CASRLLAQETQYF
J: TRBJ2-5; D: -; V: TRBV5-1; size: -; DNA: TGCGCCAGCAGACCCCAAGCGAACCAAGAGACCCAGTACTTC; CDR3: CASRPQANQETQYF
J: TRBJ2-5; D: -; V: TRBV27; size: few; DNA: TGTGCCAGCAGTCCGGGGTCACAAGAGACCCAGTACTTC; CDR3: CASSPGSQETQYF
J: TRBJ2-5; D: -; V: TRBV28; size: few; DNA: TGTGCCAGCACTGGGCCCCTAGCAAGAGAGGCCCAGTACTTC; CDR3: CASTGPLAREAQYF
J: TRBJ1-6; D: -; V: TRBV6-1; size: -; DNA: TGTGCCAGCAGTGAGAGACAGGTGGGAAATTCACCCCTCCACTTT; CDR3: CASSERQVGNSPLHF
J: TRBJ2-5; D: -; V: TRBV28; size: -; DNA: TGTGCCAGCAGTTATGGGCCACCGGGAGAGACCCAGTACTTC; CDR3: CASSYGPPGETQYF
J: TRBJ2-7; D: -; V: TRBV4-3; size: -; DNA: TGCGCCAGCAGCCAAGGGACTTCCTACGAGCAGTACTTC; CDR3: CASSQGTSYEQYF
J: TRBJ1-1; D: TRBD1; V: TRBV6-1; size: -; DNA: TGTGCCAGCAAACGGGGACAGGCCACTGAAGCTTTCTTT; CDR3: CASKRGQATEAFF
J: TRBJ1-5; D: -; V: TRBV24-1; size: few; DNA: TGTGCCACCAGTGATTTGCACCAGAGTCAGCCCCAGCATTTT; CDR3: CATSDLHQSQPQHF
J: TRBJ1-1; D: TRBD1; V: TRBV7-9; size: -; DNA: TGTGCCAGCAGCCTCGACAGGGGGTGGACTGAAGCTTTCTTT; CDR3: CASSLDRGWTEAFF
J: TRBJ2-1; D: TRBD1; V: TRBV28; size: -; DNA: TGTGCCAGCAGTACTACCGGGACAGGGGGCGCGATGCAGTTCTTC; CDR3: CASSTTGTGGAMQFF
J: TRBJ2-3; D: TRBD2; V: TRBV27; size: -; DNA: TGTGCCAGCAGTTGGGGGAGGACCGTAGCGGGACCCGCAGATACGCAGTATTTT; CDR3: CASSWGRTVAGPADTQYF
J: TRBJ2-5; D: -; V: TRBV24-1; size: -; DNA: TGTGCCACCAGTGATTCCGACAGAGAGACCCAGTACTTC; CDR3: CATSDSDRETQYF
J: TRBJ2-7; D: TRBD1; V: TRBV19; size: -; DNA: TGTGCCAGTAGTATGGGGACAGGGAGCTCCTACGAGCAGTACTTC; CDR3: CASSMGTGSSYEQYF
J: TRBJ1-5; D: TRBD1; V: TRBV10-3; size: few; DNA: TGTGCCGGACGGGACAGCAATAATCAGCCCCAGCATTTT; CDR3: CAGRDSNNQPQHF
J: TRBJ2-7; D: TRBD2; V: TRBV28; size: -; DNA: TGTGCCAGCAGAACGGGACTAGCGGGCTACGAGCAGTACTTC; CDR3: CASRTGLAGYEQYF
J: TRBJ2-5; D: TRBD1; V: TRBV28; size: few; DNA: TGTGCCAGCAGCCTCCCAGGGGGACAGCAAGAGACCCAGTACTTC; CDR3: CASSLPGGQQETQYF
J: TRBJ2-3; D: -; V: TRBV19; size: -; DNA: TGTGCCAGTAGTACCCCCCGTTCCGGGGCCAACGCAGATACGCAGTATTTT; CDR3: CASSTPRSGANADTQYF
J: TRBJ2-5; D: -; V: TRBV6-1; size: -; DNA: TGTGCCAGCAGGCGGGACTTGCAAGAGACCCAGTACTTC; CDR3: CASRRDLQETQYF